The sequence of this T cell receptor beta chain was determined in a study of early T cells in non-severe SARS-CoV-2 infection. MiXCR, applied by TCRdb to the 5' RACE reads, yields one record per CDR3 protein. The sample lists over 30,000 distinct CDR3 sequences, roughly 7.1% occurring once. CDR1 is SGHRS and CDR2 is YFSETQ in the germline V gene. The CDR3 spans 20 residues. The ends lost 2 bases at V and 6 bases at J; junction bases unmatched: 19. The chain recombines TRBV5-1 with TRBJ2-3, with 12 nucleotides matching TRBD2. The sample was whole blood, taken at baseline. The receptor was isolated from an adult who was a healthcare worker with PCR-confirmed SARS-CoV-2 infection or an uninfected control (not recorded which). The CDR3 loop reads CASSFNGGVLAGGPQDTQYF. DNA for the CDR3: TGCGCCAGCAGCTTCAATGGGGGAGTCCTAGCGGGAGGGCCGCAGGATACGCAGTATTTT.